The 27 T cell receptor beta chains reported below all come from one sample, sequenced in a study of breast tumors, draining lymph nodes, adjacent tissues. Each CDR3 protein is one row after TCRdb ran MiXCR on the multiplex PCR reads. This table holds approximately 180,000 distinct CDR3 sequences, 33% found once. Breast cancer patients provided tissue from their axillary draining lymph nodes. Material: axillary lymph node tissue. These receptors originate from a female donor with breast cancer. Some clones in this sample may be carry-over from other donors' samples.

This clonotype was counted at least ten times. This sequence joins TRBV7-2 and TRBJ2-1, with D hard to call. There are 14 residues in the CDR3. Germline lookup yields CDR1 SGHTA and CDR2 FQGNSA. V lost 5 bases, J lost 0 bases, and 8 bases lay in between. CDR3 amino acids: CASSTRSSYNEQFF. DNA for the CDR3: TGTGCCAGCAGCACTCGGAGCTCCTACAATGAGCAGTTCTTC.

This clonotype was recorded at least ten times. The chain combines TRBV7-9 with TRBJ2-7; 9 positions agree with TRBD1. Germline CDR1 is SEHNR and CDR2 is FQNEAQ (reference sequence). The CDR3 contains 17 residues. V lost 5 bases, J lost 0 bases, and 11 bases stayed unmatched. CDR3 sequence reads: CASSPRVGTGSSYEQYF. CDR3 bases: TGTGCCAGCAGCCCCCGGGTCGGGACAGGGAGCTCCTACGAGCAGTACTTC.

The CDR3 sequence is CASSSGGAVEQYF. In DNA form, the CDR3 reads TGTGCCAGCAGTAGCGGGGGGGCTGTCGAGCAGTACTTC. The gene calls are TRBV9 and TRBJ2-7; 11 positions agree with TRBD2. In germline, CDR1 is SGDLS, CDR2 YYNGEE. The CDR3 extends over 13 amino acids. V gave up 5 bases and J gave up 6 bases; unmatched junction bases: 4.

This clonotype came up a few times. Being one base from a much bigger clone, this may be a read error. This chain joins TRBV27 and TRBJ2-3; D is possibly TRBD2 (6 bases). The CDR3 extends over 16 amino acids. Looked up from germline, CDR1 is MNHEY and CDR2 is SMNVEV (reference sequence). CDR3 protein: CASSRSPAGSTDTRYF. The DNA for the CDR3 is TGTGCCAGCAGTCGTTCCCCTGCGGGGAGCACAGATACGCGGTATTTT.

This clonotype has ten or more counts. This chain uses TRBV4-2 with TRBJ2-7; 7 nucleotides align to TRBD2. Germline CDR1 reads LGHNA; CDR2 reads YNFKEQ. V shed 0 bases and J 2 bases; nucleotides not matched to a gene: 4. The CDR3 is made up of 15 amino acids. The CDR3 bases are TGTGCCAGCAGCCAAGATAGGCGGGGGACCTACGAGCAGTACTTC. It translates to CASSQDRRGTYEQYF.

V usage is TRBV12-3 or TRBV12-4 and J usage is TRBJ2-6, with D uncertain. The CDR3 is 13 residues long. V was trimmed by 6 bases and J by 4 bases, leaving 7 bases between them. CDR3: CASSIGGANVLTF. CDR3 DNA: TGTGCCAGCAGCATCGGGGGGGCCAACGTCCTGACTTTC.

This clonotype was seen many times. The chain has TRBV12-5 and TRBJ2-7; D is undetermined. Germline loops: CDR1 LGHNT, CDR2 FRNRAP. The V end was cut by 2 bases, the J end by 7 bases, with 9 bases between. CDR3 length: 12 amino acids. CDR3 DNA sequence: TGTGCTAGTGGTTTGTTCACGCTGGAGCAGTACTTC. Its protein is CASGLFTLEQYF.

This clonotype was observed once. The chain carries TRBV12-3 or TRBV12-4 and TRBJ1-6; D might be TRBD1 (6 bases). The V end lost 3 bases, the J end lost 5 bases, and 14 bases lay between the germline ends. CDR3 size: 16 residues. CDR3 loop: CASSLTDSPHNSPLHF. The DNA for the CDR3 is TGTGCCAGCAGTTTGACGGACAGCCCACATAATTCACCCCTCCACTTT.

The chain joins TRBV12-5 to TRBJ1-1; D is undetermined. Germline values: CDR1 LGHNT, CDR2 FRNRAP. This CDR3 contains 14 residues. The ends were cut back, 4 bases at V and 1 base at J, with 10 bases in the middle. This CDR3 is CASGYGPENTEAFF. The CDR3 nucleotides read TGTGCTAGTGGTTACGGGCCCGAGAACACTGAAGCTTTCTTT.

This clonotype was seen just once. With a much larger clone just one base away, this may be a read error. The rearrangement joins TRBV6-1 to TRBJ2-7, with D maybe TRBD2 (6 bases). This CDR3 is built from 13 residues. Germline V gene sequence: CDR1 MNHNS, CDR2 SASEGT. V was shortened by 11 bases and J by 2 bases, with 16 bases between the two germline ends. DNA of the CDR3: TGTGCCCGCGGGGACCTAATGACCTACGAGCAGTACTTC. Translation: CARGDLMTYEQYF.

In this sample, this clonotype turned up a few times. The CDR3 does not close with the conserved phenylalanine or tryptophan, likely indicating a read error. The chain links TRBV19 to TRBJ1-1; no definite D call. Trimming took 3 bases from V and 6 from J, leaving 14 bases between them. Germline V gene sequence: CDR1 LNHDA, CDR2 SQIVND (reference sequence). The CDR3 is made up of 14 amino acids. The CDR3 nucleotides are TGTGCCAGTAGTATGACTAGGCAGGTCGCTGAAGCTTTCTAT. Translation: CASSMTRQVAEAFY.

As regards this clonotype: A clone one base away is much larger, so this may be a read error. The V call is TRBV12-3 or TRBV12-4, the J call TRBJ2-2; D is unclear. Between the trimmed V and J ends, which lost 3 bases and 1 base, there was a span of 6 bases. The CDR3 totals 14 residues. The CDR3 nucleotides read TGTGCCAGCAGTTTCCCACAGAACACCGGGGAGCTGTTTTTT. Its protein product is CASSFPQNTGELFF.

Ten or more counts support this clonotype. The genes are TRBV6-5 and TRBJ2-3, with D uncertain. CDR1 and CDR2 (germline): MNHEY, SVGAGI. The V end was cut by 5 bases, the J end by 0 bases, with 12 bases between. The CDR3 extends over 15 amino acids. CDR3 coding DNA: TGTGCCAGCAGTCACCAGATCACTAGCACAGATACGCAGTATTTT. This translates into CASSHQITSTDTQYF.

This clonotype appeared many times. At one end, the junction sequence differs from germline, possibly due to a read error. V gene TRBV6-5 combines with J gene TRBJ2-3; TRBD1 matches at 7 bases. This CDR3 comprises 15 residues. Germline V gene sequence: CDR1 MNHEY, CDR2 SVGAGI. CDR3: CASSTPRDSRNRRHF. The CDR3 DNA follows: TGTGCCAGCAGTACCCCCCGGGACAGCCGCAATCGTAGGCATTTT.

This clonotype was picked up many times. This rearrangement joins TRBV14 to TRBJ2-5; 8 bases map to TRBD1. CDR1 is SGHDN, CDR2 FVKESK, per germline. The CDR3 has 14 amino acids. With V trimmed by 4 bases and J by 2 bases, 3 bases remained unmatched. The CDR3 protein is CASSRNRGQETQYF. In nucleotides, the CDR3 is TGTGCCAGCAGCCGAAACAGGGGGCAAGAGACCCAGTACTTC.

With respect to this clonotype: One base away lies a much larger clone, so this may be a sequencing read error. The V call is TRBV3-1, the J call TRBJ1-3, with 9 nucleotides matching TRBD1. Germline V gene sequence: CDR1 LGHDT, CDR2 YNNKEL (reference sequence). The CDR3 is 18 amino acids. The CDR3 DNA follows: TGTGCCAGCAGCCGGATTGGGACAGGGCAAAGTTTCGGAAACACCATGTATTTT. Translated, it gives CASSRIGTGQSFGNTMYF.

Ten or more counts support this clonotype. The DNA of the CDR3 is TGTGCCAGCAGCGCCCGGGCTGGGGCCAACGTCCTGACTTTC. Translated, it gives CASSARAGANVLTF. The rearrangement links TRBV9 to TRBJ2-6; D not certain. The CDR3 loop spans 14 amino acids. CDR1 and CDR2 (germline): SGDLS, YYNGEE. Between the trimmed V and J ends, which lost 3 bases and 2 bases, there was a span of 6 bases. Together with reference TRBV9 and TRBJ2-6, the CDR3 gives the full variable domain: DSGVTQTPKHLITATGQRVTLRCSPRSGDLSVYWYQQSLDQGLQFLIQYYNGEERAKGNILERFSAQQFPDLHSELNLSSLELGDSALYFCASSARAGANVLTFGAGSRLTVL.

This clonotype has just one count. The DNA of the CDR3 is TGTGCCAGCAGCTTCTATTCCACCGGGGAGCTGTTTTTT. Protein sequence: CASSFYSTGELFF. The rearrangement uses TRBV7-9 and TRBJ2-2; D not resolved. The V end lost 3 bases, the J end lost 4 bases, and 6 bases lay between the germline ends. The CDR3 extends over 13 amino acids. Germline V lookup: CDR1 SEHNR, CDR2 FQNEAQ (reference sequence).

This clonotype was observed at least ten times. The CDR3 nucleotides read TGTGCCAGCAGCTTCGGGCAGAACACAGATACGCAGTATTTT. It is translated as CASSFGQNTDTQYF. The rearrangement joins TRBV5-8 to TRBJ2-3; no clear D. With 2 bases removed from V and 2 bases from J, the gap between germline ends came to 9 bases. The germline CDR1 and CDR2 sequences are SGHTS and YDEGEE. The CDR3 length is 14 residues.

This clonotype has just a few counts. The chain uses TRBV15 and TRBJ2-1; D gene uncertain. CDR3 size: 13 residues. V was trimmed by 2 bases and J by 8 bases, leaving 10 bases between them. Per germline, CDR1 LNHNV and CDR2 YYDKDF (reference sequence). CDR3 amino acids: CATSRLVFDEQFF. The CDR3 nucleotides read TGTGCCACCAGCAGACTAGTTTTCGATGAGCAGTTCTTC.

Concerning this clonotype itself: One base away lies a much larger clone, so this may be a sequencing read error. V gene TRBV6-2 or TRBV6-3 combines with J gene TRBJ2-3; possibly TRBD2 for D (5 bases). This CDR3 spans 14 amino acids. V was pared by 9 bases and J by 0 bases, with 13 bases between. Germline assignment: CDR1 MNHEY and CDR2 SVGEGT. The chain's CDR3 is CASRIRGSTDTQYF. CDR3 sequence (DNA): TGTGCCAGTAGGATTCGCGGGAGCACAGATACGCAGTATTTT.

About this clonotype: Because it lacks the conserved phenylalanine or tryptophan at the end, this CDR3 is likely a read error. This chain uses TRBV29-1 with TRBJ1-5; D might be TRBD1 (6 bases). The CDR3 runs to 15 residues. CDR1 and CDR2 (germline): SQVTM, ANQGSEA. CDR3 in amino acids: CGGSGGSPRGQPQHS. CDR3 coding DNA: TGCGGCGGAAGCGGTGGTAGCCCCAGGGGTCAGCCCCAGCATTCT.

This clonotype was counted at least ten times. V and J are TRBV20-1 and TRBJ2-3; 7 positions match TRBD2. Trimming removed 3 bases from V and 4 bases from J; junction bases left unmatched: 13. This CDR3 has 16 residues. Germline CDR1 is DFQATT and CDR2 is SNEGSKA (reference sequence). The CDR3 region has the DNA TGCAGTGCTAGGCCTAGCGGACCTCGGGGGGCAGATACGCAGTATTTT. Translating gives CSARPSGPRGADTQYF.

This clonotype was detected many times. DNA for the CDR3: TGCGCCAGCAGCCTAACCGGGCAGGCTGGAAACACCATATATTTT. It is translated as CASSLTGQAGNTIYF. The V gene is TRBV5-1, the J gene TRBJ1-3, with no clear D. CDR3 length: 15 amino acids. With 4 bases removed from V and 2 bases from J, the gap between germline ends came to 13 bases. Germline V gene lookup returns CDR1 SGHRS and CDR2 YFSETQ.

Comments on this clonotype: At one boundary the junction diverges from the germline segment, which might be a read error. CDR3 sequence reads: CASSSVASGTSTGTQYF. In DNA, the CDR3 is TGTGCCAGCAGTTCAGTTGCTAGCGGGACTAGCACAGGTACGCAGTATTTT. The chain recombines TRBV28 with TRBJ2-3; 9 bases map to TRBD2. The V gene's germline CDR1 is MDHEN and CDR2 SYDVKM. The CDR3 sequence is 17 residues long.

This chain connects TRBV6-2 or TRBV6-3 to TRBJ2-1; 7 positions agree with TRBD2. The J segment lost 4 bases and the V segment lost 5 bases, leaving 8 bases of the junction unmatched. The CDR3 covers 15 residues. Germline V CDR1 and CDR2: MNHEY, SVGEGT. CDR3 coding DNA: TGTGCCAGCAGTCAGGTGGGGGGAGGGTACAATGAGCAGTTCTTC. Amino acids: CASSQVGGGYNEQFF.

This clonotype was picked up many times. The V gene is TRBV10-2, the J gene TRBJ1-5; D gene ambiguous. CDR3 length equals 14 residues. V was clipped by 10 bases and J by 3 bases, with 16 bases between them. Germline V gene data show CDR1 as WSHSY and CDR2 as SAAADI. The CDR3 region is CATHPDFFNQPQHF. Written as DNA, the CDR3 is TGCGCCACCCATCCTGATTTCTTCAATCAGCCCCAGCATTTT.